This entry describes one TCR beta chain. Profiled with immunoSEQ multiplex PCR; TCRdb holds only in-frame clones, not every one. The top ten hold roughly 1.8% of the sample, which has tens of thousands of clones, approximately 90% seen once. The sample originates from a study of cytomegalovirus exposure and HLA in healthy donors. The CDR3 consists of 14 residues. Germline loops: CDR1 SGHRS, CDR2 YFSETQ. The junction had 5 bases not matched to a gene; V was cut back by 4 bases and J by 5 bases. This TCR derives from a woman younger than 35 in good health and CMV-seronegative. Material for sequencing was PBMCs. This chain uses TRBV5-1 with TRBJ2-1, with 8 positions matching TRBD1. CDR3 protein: CASSGRTGNNEQFF. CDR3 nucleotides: TGCGCCAGCAGCGGAAGGACAGGGAACAATGAGCAGTTCTTC. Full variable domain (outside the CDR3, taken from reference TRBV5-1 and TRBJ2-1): KAGVTQTPRYLIKTRGQQVTLSCSPISGHRSVSWYQQTPGQGLQFLFEYFSETQRNKGNFPGRFSGRQFSNSRSEMNVSTLELGDSALYLCASSGRTGNNEQFFGPGTRLTVL.